The 9 T cell receptor beta chains below come from one sample, sequenced in a study of identical twins. TCRdb processed the 5' RACE reads anew with MiXCR; each CDR3 protein has one entry. The table includes around 1.7 million distinct CDR3 sequences, under 35% detected once. Input material: cord blood. These receptors were obtained from a newborn girl in good health.

J is TRBJ2-1 and V is TRBV10-3; D perhaps matches TRBD2 (5 bases). Gene TRBJ2-7 matches the end of the DNA better, so the J call may be wrong. The CDR3 runs 15 residues. Per the germline V gene, CDR1 is ENHRY and CDR2 is SYGVKD. CDR3 in DNA: TGTGCCATCAGGGACTTCTTGAGCTCCTACAATGAGCAGTACTTC. Protein: CAIRDFLSSYNEQYF.

This clonotype was counted ten times or more. This chain uses TRBV4-1 with TRBJ2-3; TRBD2 agrees at 12 bases. The ends lost 4 bases at V and 5 bases at J; junction bases unmatched: 7. CDR1 MGHRA and CDR2 YSYEKL come from the germline V gene. This CDR3 contains 16 residues. The CDR3 DNA is TGCGCCAGCAGCCTCGGACTAGCGGGAATAGGAGATACGCAGTATTTT. It encodes CASSLGLAGIGDTQYF.

This clonotype was counted between two and nine times. This chain uses TRBV3-1 with TRBJ2-3; 9 bases fit TRBD1. From germline, CDR1 is LGHDT and CDR2 YNNKEL (reference sequence). Unmatched junction bases numbered 5, after V lost 4 bases and J lost 3 bases. The CDR3 has 15 residues. The CDR3: CASSPRTGATDTQYF. The CDR3 nucleotides read TGTGCCAGCAGCCCGCGGACAGGGGCGACAGATACGCAGTATTTT.

Ten or more counts support this clonotype. The chain has TRBV4-1 and TRBJ2-4; D unclear. The CDR3 has 14 amino acids. CDR1 MGHRA and CDR2 YSYEKL come from the germline V gene. V was trimmed by 1 base and J by 0 bases, leaving 4 bases between them. CDR3 DNA: TGCGCCAGCAGCCAAGGACTAGCCAAAAACATTCAGTACTTC. Translating it yields CASSQGLAKNIQYF.

This chain connects TRBV20-1 to TRBJ2-7; D might be TRBD2 (5 bases). V dropped 4 bases and J dropped 0 bases, with 7 bases sitting between them. The CDR3 has 12 residues. Germline V lookup: CDR1 DFQATT, CDR2 SNEGSKA (reference sequence). CDR3 DNA sequence: TGCAGTGCTAAAGCGGACTCCTACGAGCAGTACTTC. Translating gives CSAKADSYEQYF.

This clonotype appeared many times. The chain couples TRBV5-1 to TRBJ2-5; the D is unclear. This CDR3 comprises 13 residues. With 1 base removed from V and 5 bases from J, the gap between germline ends came to 9 bases. CDR1 is SGHRS and CDR2 is YFSETQ in the germline V gene. CDR3 in DNA: TGCGCCAGCAGCTTGCGGTTTGGGGAGACCCAGTACTTC. Its translation is CASSLRFGETQYF.

The CDR3 DNA follows: TGTGCCAGCAGTTTGGCGGGACTAGCGGGGAGGAACAATGAGCAGTTCTTC. This translates into CASSLAGLAGRNNEQFF. The V gene is TRBV6-2 or TRBV6-3, the J gene TRBJ2-1; 13 bases line up with TRBD2. Germline assignment: CDR1 MNHEY and CDR2 SVGEGT. Germline trimming cut 4 bases from V and 5 bases from J; bases unmatched to any gene: 8. This CDR3 has 17 amino acids.

The rearrangement joins TRBV10-3 to TRBJ2-6, with TRBD1 matching 8 bases. The CDR3 spans 17 residues. Trimming cost V 3 bases and J 0 bases; bases outside gene matches: 4. The V gene's germline CDR1 is ENHRY and CDR2 SYGVKD. CDR3 sequence (DNA): TGTGCCATCAGTGACCGACAGGGGAGCTCTGGGGCCAACGTCCTGACTTTC. Its protein product is CAISDRQGSSGANVLTF.

This clonotype was found many times. V gene TRBV10-3 combines with J gene TRBJ2-5; no clear D. V was shortened by 0 bases and J by 4 bases, with 9 bases between the two germline ends. Germline values: CDR1 ENHRY, CDR2 SYGVKD. The CDR3 is 14 amino acids. The CDR3 loop reads CAISESGMGETQYF. As DNA, the CDR3 is TGTGCCATCAGTGAGTCGGGCATGGGAGAGACCCAGTACTTC.